This passage covers 5 T cell receptor beta chains from one sample sequenced in a study of blood T cell repertoires in COVID-19. Generated by immunoSEQ multiplex PCR, the TCRdb table keeps only in-frame clones and is missing some. The data hold some 22,000 clones, with roughly 82% observed a single time. Sequenced: peripheral blood. These receptors were collected from a human donor with active COVID-19. The donor label of this sample is uncertain.

This chain links TRBV2 with TRBJ2-3; 15 bases are shared with TRBD2. V gave up 7 bases and J gave up 4 bases; unmatched junction bases: 6. This CDR3 region has 16 residues. Germline CDR1 SNHLY, CDR2 FYNNEI. Written as DNA, the CDR3 is TGTGCCAGCATTTTAGGACTAGCGGGAGGGGCAGATACGCAGTATTTT. Translation: CASILGLAGGADTQYF.

This chain connects TRBV9 to TRBJ2-3; TRBD2 aligns across 9 bases. CDR1 is SGDLS, CDR2 YYNGEE, per germline. The length of the CDR3 is 17 residues. With 3 bases clipped from V and 2 bases from J, the junction kept 10 bases outside the gene matches. Here the CDR3 DNA reads TGTGCCAGCAGCGGAGGAACTAGCGGGCTTCCCACAGATACGCAGTATTTT. Translated: CASSGGTSGLPTDTQYF.

This clone was recorded once. The chain employs TRBV2 and TRBJ1-1; D perhaps matches TRBD1 (6 bases). Germline lookup yields CDR1 SNHLY and CDR2 FYNNEI. The CDR3 is made up of 14 amino acids. V lost 5 bases, J lost 1 base, and 11 bases lay in between. The CDR3 loop is CASSPTQGNTEAFF. In DNA, the CDR3 is TGTGCCAGCAGTCCGACACAGGGGAACACTGAAGCTTTCTTT.

A single count supports this clone. This chain connects TRBV6-5 to TRBJ2-3, with 10 bases that match TRBD2. This CDR3 is built from 15 residues. The germline CDR1 and CDR2 sequences are MNHEY and SVGAGI. The J segment lost 3 bases and the V segment lost 6 bases, leaving 6 bases of the junction unmatched. The CDR3 coding sequence is TGTGCCAGCAGAACAGCGACTAGCGGGACAGATACGCAGTATTTT. Its protein product is CASRTATSGTDTQYF.

The V gene is TRBV18, the J gene TRBJ2-3, with D possibly being TRBD1 (7 bases). V was cut by 6 bases and J by 1 base, with 14 bases left in between. The CDR3 consists of 15 residues. Germline V gives CDR1 KGHSH, CDR2 LQKENI. The CDR3 spells CASSEGAARTDTQYF. CDR3 bases: TGTGCCAGCTCGGAGGGGGCGGCGCGCACAGATACGCAGTATTTT.